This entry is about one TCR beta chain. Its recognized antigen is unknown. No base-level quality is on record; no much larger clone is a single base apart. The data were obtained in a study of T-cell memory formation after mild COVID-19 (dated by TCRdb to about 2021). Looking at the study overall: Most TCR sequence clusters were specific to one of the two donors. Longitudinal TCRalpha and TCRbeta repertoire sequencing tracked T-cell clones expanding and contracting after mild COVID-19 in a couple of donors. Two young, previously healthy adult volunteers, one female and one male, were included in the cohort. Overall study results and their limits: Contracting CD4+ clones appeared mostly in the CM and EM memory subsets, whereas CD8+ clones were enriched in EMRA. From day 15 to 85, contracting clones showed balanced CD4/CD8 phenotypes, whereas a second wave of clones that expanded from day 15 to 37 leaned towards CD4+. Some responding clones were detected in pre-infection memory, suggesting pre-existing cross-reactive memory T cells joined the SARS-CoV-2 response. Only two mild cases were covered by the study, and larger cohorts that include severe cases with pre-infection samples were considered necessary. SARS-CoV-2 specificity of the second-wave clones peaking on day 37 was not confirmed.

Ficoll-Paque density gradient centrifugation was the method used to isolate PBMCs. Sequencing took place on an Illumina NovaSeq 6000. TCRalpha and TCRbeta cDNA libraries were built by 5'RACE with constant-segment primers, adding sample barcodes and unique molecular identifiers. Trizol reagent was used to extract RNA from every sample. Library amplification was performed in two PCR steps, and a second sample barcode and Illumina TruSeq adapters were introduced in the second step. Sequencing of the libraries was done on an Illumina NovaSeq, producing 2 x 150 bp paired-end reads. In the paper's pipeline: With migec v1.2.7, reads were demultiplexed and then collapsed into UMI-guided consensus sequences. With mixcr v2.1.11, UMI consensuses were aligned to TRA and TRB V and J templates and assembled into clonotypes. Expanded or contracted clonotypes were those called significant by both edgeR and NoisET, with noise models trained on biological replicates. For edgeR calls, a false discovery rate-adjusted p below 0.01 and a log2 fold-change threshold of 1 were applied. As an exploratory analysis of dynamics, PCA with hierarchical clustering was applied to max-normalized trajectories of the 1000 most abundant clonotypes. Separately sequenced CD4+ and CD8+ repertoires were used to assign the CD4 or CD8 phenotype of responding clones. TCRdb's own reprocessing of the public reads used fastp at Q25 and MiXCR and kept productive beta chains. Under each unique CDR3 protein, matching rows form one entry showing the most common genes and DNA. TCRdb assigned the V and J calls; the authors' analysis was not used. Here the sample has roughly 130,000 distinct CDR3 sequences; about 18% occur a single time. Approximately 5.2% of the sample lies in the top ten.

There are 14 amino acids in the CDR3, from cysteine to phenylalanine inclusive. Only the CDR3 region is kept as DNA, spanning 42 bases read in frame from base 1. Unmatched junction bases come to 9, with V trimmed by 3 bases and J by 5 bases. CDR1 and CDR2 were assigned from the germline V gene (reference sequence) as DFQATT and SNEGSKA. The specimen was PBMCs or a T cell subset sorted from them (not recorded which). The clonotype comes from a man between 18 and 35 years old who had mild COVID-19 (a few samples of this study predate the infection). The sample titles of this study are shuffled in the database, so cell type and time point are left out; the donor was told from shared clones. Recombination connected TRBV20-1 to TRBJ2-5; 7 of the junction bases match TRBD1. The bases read TGCAGTGCTAGGGACCGACAGGGTCGGGAGACCCAGTACTTC. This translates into CSARDRQGRETQYF.